This TCR beta chain appears in the sequencing data of a study of cytomegalovirus exposure and HLA in healthy donors. Produced via immunoSEQ multiplex PCR; TCRdb's table is partial and in-frame only. The sample lists 120,000 or so clones; almost 90% were seen once. The specimen was PBMCs. This receptor was taken from a man aged 30 to 45 in good health and CMV-seronegative.

The CDR3 sequence: CASRAGTGDVRGTDTQYF. Here the CDR3 DNA reads TGTGCCAGCAGGGCCGGGACAGGGGACGTTCGGGGGACAGATACGCAGTATTTT. This sequence joins TRBV9 and TRBJ2-3; 10 positions match TRBD1. This CDR3 is 18 amino acids long. Germline trimming cut 5 bases from V and 3 bases from J; bases unmatched to any gene: 15. Germline values: CDR1 SGDLS, CDR2 YYNGEE.